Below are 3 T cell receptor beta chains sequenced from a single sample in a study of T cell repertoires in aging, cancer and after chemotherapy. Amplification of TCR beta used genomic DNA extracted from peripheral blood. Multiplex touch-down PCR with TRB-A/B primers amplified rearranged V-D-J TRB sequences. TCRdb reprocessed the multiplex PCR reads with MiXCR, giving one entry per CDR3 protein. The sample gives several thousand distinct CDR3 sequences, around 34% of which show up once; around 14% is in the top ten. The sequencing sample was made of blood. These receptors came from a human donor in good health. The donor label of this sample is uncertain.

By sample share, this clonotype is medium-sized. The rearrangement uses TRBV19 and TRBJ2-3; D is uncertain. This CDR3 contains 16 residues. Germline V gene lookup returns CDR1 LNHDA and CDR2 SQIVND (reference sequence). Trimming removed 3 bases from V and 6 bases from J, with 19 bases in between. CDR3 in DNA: TGTGCCAGTAGTATTTCAAGCTCCCCCCCGAGGGATACGCAGTATTTT. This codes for CASSISSSPPRDTQYF.

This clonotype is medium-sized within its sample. The CDR3 DNA sequence: TGCAGCGCCGCGGACGGGAACACTGAAGCTTTCTTT. Translation gives CSAADGNTEAFF. The chain carries TRBV29-1 and TRBJ1-1; D is unresolved. Trimming removed 7 bases from V and 1 base from J, with 10 bases in between. The length of the CDR3 is 12 residues. Germline V gives CDR1 SQVTM, CDR2 ANQGSEA.

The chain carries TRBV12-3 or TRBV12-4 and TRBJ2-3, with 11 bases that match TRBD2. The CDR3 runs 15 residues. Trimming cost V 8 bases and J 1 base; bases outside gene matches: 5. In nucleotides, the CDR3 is TGTGCCAGCTTGGAGACTAGCGGGGGCACAGATACGCAGTATTTT. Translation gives CASLETSGGTDTQYF.